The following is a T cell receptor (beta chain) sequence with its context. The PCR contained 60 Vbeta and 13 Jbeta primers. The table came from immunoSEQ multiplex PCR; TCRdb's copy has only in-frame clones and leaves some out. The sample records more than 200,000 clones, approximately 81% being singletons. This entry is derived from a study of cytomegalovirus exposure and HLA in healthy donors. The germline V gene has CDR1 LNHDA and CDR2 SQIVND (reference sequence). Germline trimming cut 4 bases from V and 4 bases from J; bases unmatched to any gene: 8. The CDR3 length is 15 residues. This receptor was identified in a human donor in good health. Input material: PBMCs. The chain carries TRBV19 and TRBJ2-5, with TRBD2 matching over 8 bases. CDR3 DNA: TGTGCCAGTAGTAGGCCGGGACTAGAGAGAGAGACCCAGTACTTC. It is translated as CASSRPGLERETQYF.